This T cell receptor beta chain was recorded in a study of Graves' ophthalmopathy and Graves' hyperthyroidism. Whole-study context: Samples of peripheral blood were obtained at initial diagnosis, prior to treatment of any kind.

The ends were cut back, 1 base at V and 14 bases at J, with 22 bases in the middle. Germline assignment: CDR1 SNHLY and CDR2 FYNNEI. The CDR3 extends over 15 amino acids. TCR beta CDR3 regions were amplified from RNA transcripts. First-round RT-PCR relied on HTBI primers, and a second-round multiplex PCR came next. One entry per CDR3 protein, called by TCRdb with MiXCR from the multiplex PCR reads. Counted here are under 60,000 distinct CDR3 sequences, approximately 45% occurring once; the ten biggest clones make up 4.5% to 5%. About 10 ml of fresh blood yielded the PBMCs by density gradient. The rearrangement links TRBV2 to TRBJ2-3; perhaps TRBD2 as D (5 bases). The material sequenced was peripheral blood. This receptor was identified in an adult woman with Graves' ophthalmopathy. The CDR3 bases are TGTGCCAGCAGTGAAGAAGGTGCCAGCGGTCCCTCCCGGTATTTT. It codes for CASSEEGASGPSRYF.